This TCR beta chain was captured in a study of blood T cell dynamics during melanoma immunotherapy (dated by TCRdb to the early 2020s). A note on the overall study: The patients had metastatic melanoma and were given first-line pembrolizumab or nivolumab plus ipilimumab as standard of care in the United Kingdom. To identify early correlates of response, the study profiled peripheral T cell receptor repertoires in patients with metastatic melanoma before and after one cycle of checkpoint inhibitor therapy. A training cohort was formed from consecutive patients, and a further independent group of patients from the same centre was pooled into an external validation set. Here is what the overall study found, with its caveats: Whether the T cell clones behind the repertoire changes were melanoma-specific or instead reflected general immune activation was something the study could not determine. The relatively small sample size was acknowledged as potentially limiting generalization of the results. A bifurcated reorganization of the PBMC repertoire at W3, with increased clonality or increased diversity, was observed in patients who later achieved disease control, unlike in progressors.

Interpreted using the paper, the time point label stands for: week 3, after first cycle of checkpoint inhibitor. Blood samples were taken at two points: before treatment (T0) and at week 3 (W3), which came after the first cycle of checkpoint blockade. Except for a couple of patients with rapid clinical progression, response was assessed 12 weeks after the first infusion by RECIST 1.1; disease control meant complete response, partial response or stable disease. Patients were not eligible if they had prior systemic cancer treatment, concomitant immunosuppressant therapy or synchronous other active malignancies. TCR beta was sequenced in both bulk PBMC and plasma cell-free DNA in order to track circulating cells as well as T cell turnover. PBMC were isolated from blood with Lymphoprep and SepMate tubes, followed by red cell lysis. QIAamp DNA Blood Mini kits were used to extract DNA from PBMC and from sorted T cell subsets.

From a lookup of the germline V gene (reference sequence), CDR1 and CDR2 are LNHDA and SQIVND. Including cysteine and phenylalanine, the CDR3 has 13 amino acids. Just CDR3 DNA is preserved here, 39 bases in frame from base 1. The junction shows trimming of 5 bases on V and 2 bases on J, plus 10 bases between the germline ends. Remarks on this clone: No antigen is known for it. No much larger clonotype is one base removed from it; base qualities were not supplied.

A fixed 350 ng of DNA was loaded for every bulk PBMC sample. The immunoSEQ TCRb Assay kit was used according to manufacturer instructions to amplify TCR beta CDR3 sequences from genomic DNA. The KAPA Library Quantification Kit for Illumina platforms was used to quantify pooled libraries by qPCR. Sequencing of the pooled libraries was done on an Illumina NextSeq 500, with clustering at about 0.6-1.1 pM. The source study handled its data this way. The TCR data were analyzed using immunoSEQ ANALYZER and the R LymphoSeq package. A rearrangement efficiency score was calculated as productive divided by the sum of productive and non-productive CDR3 sequences. Within each patient, timepoints were compared pairwise for clonality, measured with the Gini coefficient, and for diversity, measured with the Renyi index at alpha=1. Clonal relatedness, based on an edit distance of 3, and repertoire similarity, based on the Bhattacharyya coefficient, were both computed in LymphoSeq. To classify response, a linear discriminant analysis based on week-3 changes in clonality and diversity was built with the R MASS and caret packages. Not all clones reach the TCRdb copy of this immuneACCESS table, which keeps in-frame sequences only. Checked studies attribute under half of the gap to unresolved V genes and leave the rest unexplained. The V and J calls and clone size come from that table; D and trimming were worked out from the DNA. Within this sample are 9,500 to 15,000 clones, with around 87% of them counted one time only. The ten largest clonotypes hold approximately 4.1% of the sample.

The sequence derives from a human donor with melanoma. The material was blood, obtained from a patient treated with checkpoint blockade. The V gene is TRBV19 and the J gene is TRBJ2-7, with the D gene call left open. The nucleotide sequence is TGTGCCAGTAGTCTGGCAGGAACCTACGAGCAGTACTTC. Protein translation: CASSLAGTYEQYF.